The 17 T cell receptor beta chains in this list originate from one sample, sequenced in a study of blood T cell repertoires in COVID-19 (dated by TCRdb to the early 2020s). Libraries came from the immunoSEQ multiplex PCR assay. TCRdb took this table from immuneACCESS and kept in-frame rearrangements with V and J called. Such tables lack part of the clones; where checked against another copy, unresolved V genes explain under half of the gap, and the rest is unexplained. This sample gives some 70,000 clones in total; around 80% of them show up just once. Clones ranked in the top ten supply around 10% of the sample. The sequenced material came from peripheral blood. These receptors all stem from a woman aged 50 to 60 with acute or convalescent COVID-19.

Here the CDR3 reads CASSPGPEGTDTQYF. CDR3 nucleotide sequence: TGTGCCAGCAGCCCCGGACCGGAGGGCACAGATACGCAGTATTTT. The V call is TRBV11-2, the J call TRBJ2-3; a weak D match, TRBD2 (5 bases). The CDR3 extends over 15 amino acids. Germline assignment: CDR1 SGHAT and CDR2 FQNNGV. V was trimmed by 5 bases and J by 1 base, leaving 13 bases between them.

This chain connects TRBV5-1 to TRBJ2-5; 10 nucleotides agree with TRBD1. This CDR3 has 16 amino acids. CDR1 and CDR2 (germline): SGHRS, YFSETQ. V lost 1 base and J lost 2; bases outside the gene matches: 5. The CDR3 sequence: CASSLTRDRGQETQYF. The CDR3 nucleotides read TGCGCCAGCAGCTTGACCCGGGACAGGGGACAAGAGACCCAGTACTTC.

This clone was detected ten times or more. V and J are TRBV9 and TRBJ2-1, with 8 bases identical to TRBD1. Germline V CDR1 and CDR2: SGDLS, YYNGEE. There are 14 residues in the CDR3. V was clipped by 3 bases and J by 9 bases; unmatched bases: 8. The CDR3 DNA sequence: TGTGCCAGCAGCGCCAATCAGGGGGCGGGTGAGCAGTTCTTC. Its protein is CASSANQGAGEQFF.

This rearrangement joins TRBV11-2 to TRBJ2-7; 7 bases are shared with TRBD2. The V gene's germline CDR1 is SGHAT and CDR2 FQNNGV. This CDR3 has 16 residues. Trimming removed 1 base from V and 5 bases from J; junction bases left unmatched: 11. This CDR3 is CASSLGQGLGGNEQYF. DNA for the CDR3: TGTGCCAGCAGCTTAGGTCAAGGACTAGGAGGTAACGAGCAGTACTTC.

The chain links TRBV7-9 to TRBJ1-5, with D unresolved. Trimming removed 5 bases from V and 9 bases from J, with 17 bases in between. This CDR3 is 14 amino acids long. CDR1 is SEHNR and CDR2 is FQNEAQ in the germline V gene (reference sequence). The CDR3 DNA is TGTGCCAGCAGCCCCCATGAGGTCCTCCCGCCCCAGCATTTT. Translated, it gives CASSPHEVLPPQHF.

This clone was detected only a few times. The rearrangement joins TRBV12-3 or TRBV12-4 to TRBJ1-1; D perhaps matches TRBD1 (5 bases). The CDR3 spans 13 residues. Trimming removed 3 bases at V and 7 bases at J, with 12 bases between. The CDR3 DNA reads as TGTGCCAGCAGTTTCATCAGGGAAGGTGAAGCTTTCTTT. As protein: CASSFIREGEAFF.

The J gene is TRBJ2-1, the V gene TRBV7-3; TRBD2 matches at 11 bases. Germline values: CDR1 SGHTA, CDR2 FQGTGA. V was clipped by 2 bases and J by 6 bases; unmatched bases: 0. This CDR3 has 14 residues. The CDR3 loop is CASSLLAGGNEQFF. The CDR3 nucleotides read TGTGCCAGCAGCTTACTAGCGGGGGGCAATGAGCAGTTCTTC.

In its sample, this clone ranks as medium-sized. This chain connects TRBV25-1 to TRBJ2-1; D may be TRBD1 (6 bases). The V end was cut by 3 bases, the J end by 8 bases, with 11 bases between. Germline CDR1 MGHDK, CDR2 SYGVNS. CDR3 size: 13 residues. CDR3 sequence: CASSDETGHEQFF. The CDR3 DNA reads as TGTGCCAGCAGTGACGAAACAGGGCATGAGCAGTTCTTC.

The V and J genes are TRBV6-5 and TRBJ2-7; the D gene is possibly TRBD1 (6 bases). Germline-derived CDR1 and CDR2 are MNHEY and SVGAGI. This CDR3 is built from 15 residues. The germline V and J ends were trimmed by 6 bases and 7 bases, with 22 bases remaining between them. CDR3 nucleotide sequence: TGTGCCAGCAGAGATTCAGGGGCCTCGTTCAGGGAGCAGTACTTC. This codes for CASRDSGASFREQYF.

V gene TRBV4-3 combines with J gene TRBJ2-3; 10 positions match TRBD2. The CDR3 spans 17 residues. Germline V lookup: CDR1 LGHNA, CDR2 YSLEER. The J segment lost 9 bases and the V segment lost 4 bases, leaving 16 bases of the junction unmatched. CDR3 DNA: TGCGCCAGCAGCCCGACCCCTGCGGCTAGCGGGAGAAGCACGCAGTATTTT. It encodes CASSPTPAASGRSTQYF.

CDR3 coding DNA: TGTGCCAGTAGTTATAGCGGGAGAGGCACAGATACGCAGTATTTT. Translation gives CASSYSGRGTDTQYF. V gene TRBV19 combines with J gene TRBJ2-3, with 9 bases that match TRBD2. The J segment lost 1 base and the V segment lost 5 bases, leaving 4 bases of the junction unmatched. The CDR3 is made up of 15 amino acids. CDR1 and CDR2 from the germline V gene are LNHDA and SQIVND (reference sequence). The complete variable domain, with remaining parts taken from reference TRBV19 and TRBJ2-3, reads DGGITQSPKYLFRKEGQNVTLSCEQNLNHDAMYWYRQDPGQGLRLIYYSQIVNDFQKGDIAEGYSVSREKKESFPLTVTSAQKNPTAFYLCASSYSGRGTDTQYFGPGTRLTVL.

This rearrangement joins TRBV6-6 to TRBJ2-7, with 11 positions matching TRBD2. From germline, CDR1 is MNHNY and CDR2 SVGAGI (reference sequence). J lost 2 bases, V lost 5 bases, and 2 bases had no gene match. The CDR3 contains 14 residues. The CDR3 region is CASSLAGGPYEQYF. DNA of the CDR3: TGTGCCAGCAGTCTAGCGGGGGGACCCTACGAGCAGTACTTC.

The rearrangement links TRBV5-1 to TRBJ2-5, with TRBD2 matching 9 bases. With 0 bases clipped from V and 2 bases from J, the junction kept 5 bases outside the gene matches. The CDR3 has 16 amino acids. Germline-derived CDR1 and CDR2 are SGHRS and YFSETQ. The CDR3 nucleotides read TGCGCCAGCAGCTTGGTTGTTAGCGGGGGACAAGAGACCCAGTACTTC. Translation gives CASSLVVSGGQETQYF.

This clone was seen once. The chain is built from TRBV12-5 and TRBJ2-1, with 7 bases lining up with TRBD1. This CDR3 spans 18 amino acids. Germline values: CDR1 LGHNT, CDR2 FRNRAP. Trimming removed 0 bases from V and 0 bases from J; junction bases left unmatched: 8. The CDR3 DNA reads TGTGCTAGTGGTTTGGTAGTTCACCCAGGGGGCTCCTACAATGAGCAGTTCTTC. It encodes CASGLVVHPGGSYNEQFF.

The chain recombines TRBV21-1 with TRBJ2-1; TRBD2 is taken as the D call from the table, unchecked against the DNA. TRBV21-1 is recorded as a pseudogene. CDR3 length: 17 amino acids. This CDR3 reads CASSKRRAQIPYNEQFF. Written as DNA, the CDR3 is TGTGCCAGCAGCAAAAGGCGGGCGCAGATTCCCTACAATGAGCAGTTCTTC.

This clone has only one observation. The chain links TRBV30 to TRBJ2-1, with D maybe TRBD1 (6 bases). V was cut by 3 bases and J by 6 bases, with 12 bases left in between. The germline V gene has CDR1 GTSNPN and CDR2 SVGIG (reference sequence). The CDR3 runs 13 residues. Here the CDR3 DNA reads TGTGCCTGGAGGAACCCACAGGGCAATGAGCAGTTCTTC. Residues: CAWRNPQGNEQFF.

The rearrangement links TRBV19 to TRBJ2-2, with a tentative D call TRBD2 (6 bases). With 5 bases removed from V and 0 bases from J, the gap between germline ends came to 10 bases. This CDR3 has 15 residues. The germline V gene has CDR1 LNHDA and CDR2 SQIVND (reference sequence). CDR3 loop: CASSRRASNTGELFF. The CDR3, as DNA: TGTGCCAGTAGTCGGAGGGCCTCGAACACCGGGGAGCTGTTTTTT.